This is a list of T cell receptor beta chains from one sample in a study of blood T cells in healthy people across ages. TCRdb analysed the 5' RACE reads with MiXCR anew, one entry per CDR3 protein. The sample yields 600,000 or so distinct CDR3 sequences, about 28% seen once. Sample: blood. These receptors were collected from a woman aged 80 or over in good health. CDR3s include the opening cysteine and the closing phenylalanine or tryptophan. Fields, in order: D gene, V gene, J gene, clone size, CDR3 DNA, CDR3 protein. A D gene is named only where the DNA matches it firmly. A row's size may be missing; if present it is once, few, many or a size class.

.,TRBV5-1,TRBJ1-1,.,TGCGCCAGCAGCTTTCGGGTTGGCACTGAAGCTTTCTTT,CASSFRVGTEAFF
TRBD1,TRBV20-1,TRBJ2-3,many,TGCAGTGCTGAGGACAGGTCAGCTAGCACAGATACGCAGTATTTT,CSAEDRSASTDTQYF
TRBD2,TRBV24-1,TRBJ2-2,few,TGTGCCACCAGTGATTTGTGGACTAGCGGAAACACCGGGGAGCTGTTTTTT,CATSDLWTSGNTGELFF
TRBD1,TRBV20-1,TRBJ1-5,many,TGCAGTGCTAGTCCCCACAGGGGATCTAGCAATCAGCCCCAGCATTTT,CSASPHRGSSNQPQHF
TRBD2,TRBV5-1,TRBJ2-1,many,TGCGCCAGCAGCCCTGGACTAGCGGGGGTGACAAACAATGAGCAGTTCTTC,CASSPGLAGVTNNEQFF
TRBD1,TRBV7-9,TRBJ2-5,.,TGTGCCAGCAGCCCAGGGGGCGCCTACGGGCAGTACTTC,CASSPGGAYGQYF
.,TRBV29-1,TRBJ1-2,.,TGCAGCGGTGAAGACTACACCTTC,CSGEDYTF
.,TRBV10-3,TRBJ1-4,.,TGTGCCATCAGTGATATTCGAGAAAAACTGTTTTTT,CAISDIREKLFF
TRBD1,TRBV20-1,TRBJ1-5,few,TGCAGTGCTAGTGCGGCGGGGACAGGGCCTTGGGTAAATCAGCCCCAGCATTTT,CSASAAGTGPWVNQPQHF
.,TRBV13,TRBJ1-3,few,TGTGCCAGCAGCGTACAGGGATACTCTGGAAACACCATATATTTT,CASSVQGYSGNTIYF
.,TRBV6-1,TRBJ2-7,many,TGTGCCAGCACTAGAGAGGGATACGAGCAGTACTTC,CASTREGYEQYF
.,TRBV15,TRBJ2-1,.,TGTGCCACCAGCAAGGAGGTAAGTTACAATGAGCAGTTCTTC,CATSKEVSYNEQFF
.,TRBV12-3/TRBV12-4,TRBJ2-1,many,TGTGCCAGCAGTTTAGGAGTGGGTGTCGCGGGATCGTACTCCTACAATGAGCAGTTCTTC,CASSLGVGVAGSYSYNEQFF
.,TRBV6-1,TRBJ2-7,.,TGTGCCAGCAGCTACGGGGCAGGGGCCTACGAGCAGTACTTC,CASSYGAGAYEQYF
.,TRBV4-1,TRBJ2-1,many,TGCGCCAGCAGCCAAGGGTCTATAGGATACAATGAGCAGTTCTTC,CASSQGSIGYNEQFF
.,TRBV7-2,TRBJ2-1,many,TGTGCCAGCAGCTTAGTTTGGGTAGGCGAGCAGTTCTTC,CASSLVWVGEQFF
.,TRBV5-1,TRBJ1-2,many,TGCGCCAGCAGCTCGGGGTGGGCAGGGTATGGCTACACCTTC,CASSSGWAGYGYTF
.,TRBV30,TRBJ1-2,.,TGTGCCTGTCGGGACGCGCTACAAGCTAACTATGGCTACACCTTC,CACRDALQANYGYTF
.,TRBV25-1,TRBJ2-2,.,TGTGCCAGCAGTGAGGCGGGGACGAACACCGGGGAGCTGTTTTTT,CASSEAGTNTGELFF
TRBD1,TRBV29-1,TRBJ1-2,many,TGCAGCGTCGCCGGGACAGGGAGTGGCTACACCTTC,CSVAGTGSGYTF
.,TRBV21-1,TRBJ1-1,.,TGTGCCAGCAGCAAAGAAAGAGGATACACTGAAGCTTTCTTT,CASSKERGYTEAFF
.,TRBV20-1,TRBJ2-1,once,TGCAGTGCTAGAGACACCTCGAATGAGCAGTTCTTC,CSARDTSNEQFF
.,TRBV20-1,TRBJ1-2,few,TGCAGTGCTAGCCCCTCCTCCGGGAGCTATGGCTACACCTTC,CSASPSSGSYGYTF
.,TRBV28,TRBJ2-7,many,TGTGCCAGCAGCCGAGCGGGCCCGTCCTACGAGCAGTACTTC,CASSRAGPSYEQYF
.,TRBV4-1,TRBJ2-2,.,TGCGCCAGCAGCCAATTAATAGCGCGGGGGGAGCTGTTTTTT,CASSQLIARGELFF
.,TRBV7-9,TRBJ1-2,.,TGTGCCAGCAGCTTAGTCACGCAGGGCAACTATGGCTACACCTTC,CASSLVTQGNYGYTF
TRBD1,TRBV5-1,TRBJ1-5,.,TGCGCCAGCAGCTCGGACAGGTTCCAGCCCCAGCATTTT,CASSSDRFQPQHF
.,TRBV2,TRBJ2-3,.,TGTGCCAGCAGCCAAGAACCAGAAGTAGCGCAGTATTTT,CASSQEPEVAQYF
.,TRBV4-2,TRBJ1-5,few,TGTGCCAGCAGCCAAGATTTCGGTAGCAATCAGCCCCAGCATTTT,CASSQDFGSNQPQHF
TRBD2,TRBV7-9,TRBJ2-3,many,TGTGCCAGCAGCCCACGAGGGACTAACACAGATACGCAGTATTTT,CASSPRGTNTDTQYF
.,TRBV20-1,TRBJ2-6,many,TGCAGTGCTAGAGACAGGGTAAACTCTGGGGCCAACGTCCTGACTTTC,CSARDRVNSGANVLTF
.,TRBV20-1,TRBJ2-6,.,TGCTGTGGCGTAAGTTCTTCGGCGGCCAACGTCCTGACTTTC,CCGVSSSAANVLTF
TRBD1,TRBV3-1,TRBJ1-2,many,TGTGCCAGCAGGGGACAGGGGATGGGCGGCTACACCTTC,CASRGQGMGGYTF
.,TRBV6-2/TRBV6-3,TRBJ1-5,many,TGTCGAAGGAATAGCAATCAGCCCCAGCATTTT,CRRNSNQPQHF
.,TRBV7-2,TRBJ1-2,many,TGTGCCAGCAGCCCCACGACGGATGGCTACACCTTC,CASSPTTDGYTF
.,TRBV7-2,TRBJ1-1,few,TGTGCCAGCCACCCCGGGAGGGTGAACACTGAAGCTTTCTTT,CASHPGRVNTEAFF
TRBD1,TRBV27,TRBJ1-4,.,TGTGCCAGCAGTTTACGTCTAGGGGGCGGTGAAAAACTGTTTTTT,CASSLRLGGGEKLFF
.,TRBV29-1,TRBJ1-5,many,TGCAGCGTTGGTTCAGGGTATCATCAGCCCCAGCATTTT,CSVGSGYHQPQHF
.,TRBV29-1,TRBJ2-3,.,TGCAGCGTTGACGTTGGGGTTATTGGAACGCAGTATTTT,CSVDVGVIGTQYF
TRBD2,TRBV20-1,TRBJ2-7,many,TGCAGTGCTAGGGGAAATAGCGGGGGCTACGAGCAGTACTTC,CSARGNSGGYEQYF